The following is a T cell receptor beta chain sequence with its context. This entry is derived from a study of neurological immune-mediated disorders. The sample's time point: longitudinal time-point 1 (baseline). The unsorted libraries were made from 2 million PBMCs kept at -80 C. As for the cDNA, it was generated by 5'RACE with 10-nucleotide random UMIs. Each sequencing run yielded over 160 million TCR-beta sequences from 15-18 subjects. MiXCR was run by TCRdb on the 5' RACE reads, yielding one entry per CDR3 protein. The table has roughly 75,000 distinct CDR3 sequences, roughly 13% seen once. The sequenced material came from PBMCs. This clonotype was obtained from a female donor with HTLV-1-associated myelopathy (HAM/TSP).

CDR3 in DNA: TGTGCCAGCTCACCACCTTCGGGACACTCCTACAATGAGCAGTTCTTC. Translated, it gives CASSPPSGHSYNEQFF. V gene TRBV18 combines with J gene TRBJ2-1, with D possibly being TRBD1 (6 bases). V lost 0 bases, J lost 0 bases, and 9 bases lay in between. The V gene's germline CDR1 is KGHSH and CDR2 LQKENI. The CDR3 covers 16 residues.